The clone carrying this T cell receptor (beta chain) was detected a few times. Its antigen is unidentified. Other DNA sequences within the sample encode an identical CDR3. The data originate from a study of shared clonotypes between healthy human individuals. Broader study findings: Some clonotypes were shared by all four sorted-subset donors, while others were not shared. The non-shared ones had lower generation probabilities than the shared ones. The diversity represented, both genetic and in exposure history, was limited by few donors.

Subsets obtained from CD4+ cells comprised CD45RA+ naive and CD45RA-negative memory cells. Some clones are missing from TCRdb's copy, which holds only in-frame ones; the method was immunoSEQ multiplex PCR. Among fewer than 1.4 million clones, approximately 80% were seen once, and the ten largest hold 0.55% to 0.7%. Per germline, CDR1 SNHLY and CDR2 FYNNEI. CDR3 size: 13 residues. Trimming cost V 7 bases and J 0 bases, with 7 bases left between them. The clonotype was recovered from a young man in good health. Some clones in this sample may be carry-over from other donors' samples. The chain employs TRBV2 and TRBJ1-5, with unresolved D. Specimen: memory CD4+ T cells from PBMCs. Subset denoted: CD45RA-negative fraction. The CDR3 sequence is CASKGNSNQPQHF. The CDR3, as DNA: TGTGCCAGCAAGGGAAATAGCAATCAGCCCCAGCATTTT.